This T cell receptor beta chain was recorded in a study of glioma-infiltrating T cells. Findings and caveats of the study: Gliomas, especially low-grade, showed above-expected tissue-blood divergence; non-neoplastic patients showed below.

As concerns this clonotype: Its cognate antigen is unknown.

J gave up 5 bases and V 0 bases, and 8 bases lay outside the gene matches. Germline values: CDR1 SGHRS, CDR2 YFSETQ. CDR3 length equals 17 residues. Amplification of TCR alpha and beta CDR3 regions from RNA used iRepertoire nested multiplex PCR. One entry per CDR3 protein, called by TCRdb with MiXCR from the multiplex PCR reads. The table lists approximately 88,000 distinct CDR3 sequences, 23% of them singletons. The origin of this receptor is a human donor with low-grade glioma or glioblastoma, undergoing nonglioma brain surgery, or in good health (not recorded which). The sequencing input was glioma tissue, nonneoplastic brain tissue, or PBMCs (not recorded which). The rearrangement uses TRBV5-1 and TRBJ2-3; 11 nucleotides agree with TRBD2. The CDR3 DNA reads as TGCGCCAGCAGCTTGGGGTCTAGCGGGAGGACAGGAGATACGCAGTATTTT. It translates to CASSLGSSGRTGDTQYF.